The present T cell receptor beta chain was sequenced within a study of identical twins. CDR1 MDHEN and CDR2 SYDVKM come from the germline V gene. V was cut by 6 bases and J by 2 bases, with 8 bases left in between. This CDR3 has 12 amino acids. MiXCR, run by TCRdb on the 5' RACE reads, gives a single entry per CDR3 protein. The repertoire includes over 500,000 distinct CDR3 sequences, about 20% of them detected once, and around 0.91% sits in the top ten. This clonotype was detected a few times. These data also featured in a second study, about T cells expressing NK-cell markers. From that report: As a fraction of CD8+ T cells, dominant NKG2C+ clonotypes reached roughly 1.0-8% in six donors.

Sequences were obtained from CD4+ T cells sorted from blood. J is TRBJ2-7 and V is TRBV28; no clear D gene. The sequence was obtained from a woman aged 18-30 years in good health. This CDR3 reads CASSPRPYEQYF. In DNA form, the CDR3 reads TGTGCCAGCAGCCCCCGGCCCTACGAGCAGTACTTC.